What follows are 26 T cell receptor beta chains derived from one specimen sequenced in a study of persistence of HIV-infected CD4 T cells. The immunoSEQ assay was version 4, run in survey mode. Clones were read by immunoSEQ multiplex PCR, and TCRdb kept only the in-frame ones, dropping some. This table has under 15,000 clones, roughly 70% appearing once. These receptors have no identified antigens. Lysates of CMV-infected fibroblasts at around 9.8 ug/mL stimulated these cells. CD4+ T cells upregulating both CD40 ligand and CD69 were sorted as responding cells. The sample consisted of CD4+ T cells sorted from PBMCs after roughly 17-hour stimulation, taken from a patient who received antiretroviral therapy. These receptors were taken from an adult man with HIV who was CMV-seropositive.

The chain links TRBV29-1 to TRBJ1-2; TRBD1 matches at 7 bases. Looked up from germline, CDR1 is SQVTM and CDR2 is ANQGSEA. V lost 4 bases to trimming and J lost 7 bases; unmatched junction nucleotides: 12. The CDR3 is 14 residues long. For the CDR3, the DNA is TGCAGCGTTGCTCAACAGGGGCATCCTATTGGCTACACCTTC. It yields the protein CSVAQQGHPIGYTF.

This clone has a handful of counts. This chain connects TRBV7-2 to TRBJ2-1; D possibly corresponds to TRBD2 (6 bases). The ends were cut back, 5 bases at V and 0 bases at J, with 11 bases in the middle. The CDR3 runs to 15 residues. CDR1 and CDR2 from the germline V gene are SGHTA and FQGNSA. The CDR3: CASSPPTSSYNEQFF. The DNA for the CDR3 is TGTGCCAGCAGCCCGCCGACTAGCTCCTACAATGAGCAGTTCTTC.

This clone has more than one count but fewer than ten. The chain carries TRBV19 and TRBJ1-6; TRBD1 matches at 11 bases. CDR3 size: 17 residues. Per the germline V gene, CDR1 is LNHDA and CDR2 is SQIVND (reference sequence). The V and J ends lost 2 bases and 8 bases, in that order; junction bases with no gene match: 8. The CDR3 bases are TGTGCCAGTAGTATAATGATCCGGGACAGGGGGTATTCACCCCTCCACTTT. Translating gives CASSIMIRDRGYSPLHF.

V is TRBV29-1 and J is TRBJ2-4, with 7 bases fitting TRBD2. Germline V gene sequence: CDR1 SQVTM, CDR2 ANQGSEA. CDR3 length: 17 residues. Trimming cost V 1 base and J 1 base; bases outside gene matches: 10. In DNA, the CDR3 is TGCAGCGTTGAAGGGGCGGGGGACGATAATGCCAAAAACATTCAGTACTTC. Its protein is CSVEGAGDDNAKNIQYF.

The V and J genes are TRBV10-3 and TRBJ2-3, with 11 bases fitting TRBD2. CDR1 and CDR2 from the germline V gene are ENHRY and SYGVKD. Trimming at V came to 7 bases and at J to 5 bases, leaving 8 bases not matched to a gene. This CDR3 has 15 residues. The CDR3 here is CAITASGGTLDTQYF. DNA of the CDR3: TGTGCCATCACGGCTAGCGGGGGGACCCTAGATACGCAGTATTTT.

The rearrangement joins TRBV28 to TRBJ1-2; D is unclear. The germline V and J ends were trimmed by 2 bases and 4 bases, with 11 bases remaining between them. Per germline, CDR1 MDHEN and CDR2 SYDVKM. This CDR3 is built from 14 residues. The CDR3 nucleotides read TGTGCCAGCAGTTTACGGCAGAAAGTCTATGGCTACACCTTC. It encodes CASSLRQKVYGYTF.

This clone was observed a single time. J is TRBJ1-2 and V is TRBV9; D is unresolved. Germline CDR1 and CDR2: SGDLS and YYNGEE. Deletions cut 4 bases from V and 2 bases from J, with 15 bases between. The CDR3 is 15 residues long. The CDR3 region is CASSPQQTGNYGYTF. In DNA, the CDR3 is TGTGCCAGCAGCCCCCAGCAGACGGGGAACTATGGCTACACCTTC.

The chain combines TRBV5-5 with TRBJ1-6; no definite D call. The CDR3 is 14 residues long. The V end was cut by 1 base, the J end by 6 bases, with 8 bases between. Germline CDR1 reads SGHKS; CDR2 reads YYEKEE (reference sequence). CDR3 DNA: TGTGCCAGCAGCTTGAAACCCCCTAATTCACCCCTCCACTTT. It specifies CASSLKPPNSPLHF.

V and J are TRBV5-1 and TRBJ2-4; 7 bases agree with TRBD1. CDR1 is SGHRS, CDR2 YFSETQ, per germline. This CDR3 contains 16 residues. Losses at the gene ends were 3 bases for V and 8 bases for J; bases not matched to a gene: 14. The CDR3 loop is CASSYTGARPEHIQYF. CDR3 DNA sequence: TGCGCCAGCAGCTACACAGGGGCTCGCCCTGAACACATTCAGTACTTC.

The V and J genes are TRBV2 and TRBJ1-6; D ambiguous. Trimming pared 4 bases from V and 9 bases from J, leaving 7 bases between. This CDR3 spans 12 amino acids. Germline CDR1 reads SNHLY; CDR2 reads FYNNEI. The CDR3 here is CASSGPTSPLHF. The CDR3 DNA is TGTGCCAGCAGTGGGCCAACTTCACCCCTCCACTTT.

This clone has only a few counts. The sample holds other DNA sequences that translate to the same CDR3. This chain uses TRBV11-3 with TRBJ2-3; D gene uncertain. CDR3 length: 14 residues. Germline V CDR1 and CDR2: SGHNT, YENEEA. The V gene lost 1 base and the J gene lost 0 bases, with 5 bases spanning the gap. CDR3 residues: CASSLGRSTDTQYF. The DNA for the CDR3 is TGTGCCAGCAGCTTAGGTCGCAGCACAGATACGCAGTATTTT.

A word on this clone: Other DNA sequences within the sample encode an identical CDR3. This rearrangement joins TRBV3-1 (or the pseudogene TRBV3-2) to TRBJ1-5; a possible D gene is TRBD1 (6 bases). This CDR3 is built from 14 residues. CDR1 is LGHDT, CDR2 YNNKEL, per germline (reference sequence). V lost 3 bases to trimming and J lost 4 bases, with 10 bases between them. The chain's CDR3 is CASSHRGGNQPQHF. DNA of the CDR3: TGTGCCAGCAGCCACAGGGGTGGTAATCAGCCCCAGCATTTT.

The chain couples TRBV18 to TRBJ1-2, with 9 bases identical to TRBD1. The length of the CDR3 is 14 residues. Looked up from germline, CDR1 is KGHSH and CDR2 is LQKENI. The V and J ends lost 4 bases and 3 bases, in that order; junction bases with no gene match: 3. The CDR3 region is CASSLDRGDYGYTF. CDR3 coding DNA: TGTGCCAGCTCACTGGACAGGGGTGACTATGGCTACACCTTC.

J is TRBJ1-4 and V is TRBV6-5; 11 bases match TRBD1. The CDR3 sequence is 14 residues long. Germline lookup yields CDR1 MNHEY and CDR2 SVGAGI. V trimming: 4 bases; J trimming: 7 bases; junction bases outside the gene matches: 2. CDR3 amino acids: CASSWGTGGEKLFF. The CDR3 DNA is TGTGCCAGCAGTTGGGGGACAGGGGGTGAAAAACTGTTTTTT.

The chain couples TRBV28 to TRBJ2-1; either TRBD1 or TRBD2 may fit D (5 bases each). Trimming took 4 bases from V and 5 from J, leaving 18 bases between them. Germline assignment: CDR1 MDHEN and CDR2 SYDVKM. The CDR3 loop spans 16 amino acids. The CDR3 DNA reads as TGTGCCAGCAGTTCCGCCAGTGTTGGGGGAAACAATGAGCAGTTCTTC. Amino acid sequence: CASSSASVGGNNEQFF.

J is TRBJ2-3 and V is TRBV7-3, with D tentatively TRBD2 (5 bases). The CDR3 extends over 15 amino acids. V shed 2 bases and J shed 4 bases, with 13 bases lying between them. Germline loops: CDR1 SGHTA, CDR2 FQGTGA. The CDR3, as DNA: TGTGCCAGCAGCTTAGGGCTAGCAAAGGCAGATACGCAGTATTTT. Translation: CASSLGLAKADTQYF.

The rearrangement joins TRBV5-3 to TRBJ1-5; D possibly corresponds to TRBD1 (6 bases). TRBV5-3 is placed among ORFs of uncertain function. The CDR3 loop spans 15 amino acids. Trimming took 7 bases from V and 2 from J, leaving 16 bases between them. The CDR3 bases are TGTGCCAGACTGGGGGCAGGGAAAGGCAATCAGCCCCAGCATTTT. Translated: CARLGAGKGNQPQHF.

V and J are TRBV6-1 and TRBJ1-5; possible D gene TRBD1, 5 bases. This CDR3 is built from 15 residues. Germline lookup yields CDR1 MNHNS and CDR2 SASEGT. V lost 3 bases to trimming and J lost 3 bases, with 12 bases between them. CDR3 in DNA: TGTGCCAGCAGTGACGCCGGGGCCCACAATCAGCCCCAGCATTTT. Translated, it gives CASSDAGAHNQPQHF.

The chain employs TRBV19 and TRBJ2-2; 9 positions match TRBD1. This CDR3 contains 13 residues. Unmatched junction bases numbered 4, after V lost 7 bases and J lost 7 bases. Germline CDR1 reads LNHDA; CDR2 reads SQIVND (reference sequence). CDR3 DNA sequence: TGTGCCAGTAAGAGGACAGGGGACGGGGAGCTGTTTTTT. Translated, it gives CASKRTGDGELFF.

In this sample, this clone is medium-sized. The same CDR3 can be traced to other DNA sequences in this sample. This chain links TRBV5-1 with TRBJ1-1, with D uncertain. The CDR3 totals 14 residues. Germline V gives CDR1 SGHRS, CDR2 YFSETQ. V lost 2 bases and J lost 0, with 8 bases in between. This CDR3 reads CASSLAVMNTEAFF. The CDR3 region has the DNA TGCGCCAGCAGCTTAGCGGTCATGAACACTGAAGCTTTCTTT. Complete variable domain (other parts from reference TRBV5-1 and TRBJ1-1): KAGVTQTPRYLIKTRGQQVTLSCSPISGHRSVSWYQQTPGQGLQFLFEYFSETQRNKGNFPGRFSGRQFSNSRSEMNVSTLELGDSALYLCASSLAVMNTEAFFGQGTRLTVV.

The chain employs TRBV12-3 or TRBV12-4 and TRBJ1-3; tentatively, D is TRBD1 (5 bases). V was clipped by 4 bases and J by 4 bases, with 8 bases between them. The CDR3 has 13 residues. CDR3 loop: CASSSGAGNTIYF. In DNA form, the CDR3 reads TGTGCCAGCAGTTCCGGGGCGGGAAACACCATATATTTT.

This clone was counted only a few times. The V call is TRBV3-1 (or the pseudogene TRBV3-2), the J call TRBJ1-4; the D is unclear. This CDR3 is built from 11 residues. V was cut by 5 bases and J by 7 bases, with 5 bases left in between. CDR1 LGHDT and CDR2 YNNKEL come from the germline V gene (reference sequence). CDR3 residues: CASSVSEKLFF. CDR3 bases: TGTGCCAGCAGCGTCAGTGAAAAACTGTTTTTT.

In its sample, this clone is medium-sized (0.01 to 0.1%). The chain links TRBV10-2 to TRBJ1-2; 7 bases align to TRBD1. The CDR3 extends over 15 amino acids. Germline CDR1 and CDR2: WSHSY and SAAADI. After removal of 3 bases from V and 4 bases from J, the junction contained 8 bases not matched to a gene. The CDR3: CASSERGDSLYGYTF. The CDR3 coding sequence is TGCGCCAGCAGTGAACGAGGGGACAGTCTCTATGGCTACACCTTC.

This clone was seen once. The DNA for the CDR3 is TGTGCCAGCAGCCAAGCAGCGGGAAGCACAGATACGCAGTATTTT. Protein: CASSQAAGSTDTQYF. The chain links TRBV3-1 (or the pseudogene TRBV3-2) to TRBJ2-3; 7 bases fit TRBD2. The V gene end was trimmed by 1 base and the J gene end by 0 bases; junction bases not matched to a gene: 1. There are 15 residues in the CDR3. Germline V gene lookup returns CDR1 LGHDT and CDR2 YNNKEL (reference sequence).

The CDR3 region has the DNA TGTGCCAGCAGCTTAGGGAGTAGCAATGAGCAGTTCTTC. Translated, it gives CASSLGSSNEQFF. This sequence joins TRBV11-3 and TRBJ2-1; D gene ambiguous. Germline V CDR1 and CDR2: SGHNT, YENEEA. V was cut by 1 base and J by 6 bases, with 7 bases left in between. CDR3 size: 13 residues.

CDR3 amino acids: CASSLESYEAFF. For the CDR3, the DNA is TGTGCCAGCAGCTTAGAAAGCTATGAAGCTTTCTTT. This chain uses TRBV7-9 with TRBJ1-1; D is unresolved. The V end was cut by 1 base, the J end by 7 bases, with 7 bases between. The V gene's germline CDR1 is SEHNR and CDR2 FQNEAQ (reference sequence). This CDR3 is built from 12 residues.